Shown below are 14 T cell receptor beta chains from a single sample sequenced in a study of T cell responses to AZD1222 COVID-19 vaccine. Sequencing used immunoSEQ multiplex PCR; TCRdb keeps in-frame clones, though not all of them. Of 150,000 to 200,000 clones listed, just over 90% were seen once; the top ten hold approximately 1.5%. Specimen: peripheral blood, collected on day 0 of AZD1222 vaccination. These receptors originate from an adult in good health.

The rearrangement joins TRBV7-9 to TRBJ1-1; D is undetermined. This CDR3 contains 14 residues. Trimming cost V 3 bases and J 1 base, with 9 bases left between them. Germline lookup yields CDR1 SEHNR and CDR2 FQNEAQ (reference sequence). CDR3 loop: CASSLMGENTEAFF. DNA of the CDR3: TGTGCCAGCAGCTTGATGGGCGAGAACACTGAAGCTTTCTTT. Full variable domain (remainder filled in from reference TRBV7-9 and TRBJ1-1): DTGVSQNPRHKITKRGQNVTFRCDPISEHNRLYWYRQTLGQGPEFLTYFQNEAQLEKSRLLSDRFSAERPKGSFSTLEIQRTEQGDSAMYLCASSLMGENTEAFFGQGTRLTVV.

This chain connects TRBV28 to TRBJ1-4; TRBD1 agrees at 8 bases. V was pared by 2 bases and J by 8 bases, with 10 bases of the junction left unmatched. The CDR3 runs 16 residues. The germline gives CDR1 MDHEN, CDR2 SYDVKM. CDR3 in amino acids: CASSLTGGRFEEKLFF. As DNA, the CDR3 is TGTGCCAGCAGTTTAACAGGGGGGAGGTTTGAGGAAAAACTGTTTTTT.

The CDR3 DNA reads TGTGCCAGCAGTCAACAACAGGGGGCCAGTGGCTACACCTTC. Protein product: CASSQQQGASGYTF. This chain joins TRBV6-6 and TRBJ1-2; 9 bases map to TRBD1. Trimming at V came to 5 bases and at J to 7 bases, leaving 8 bases not matched to a gene. Germline values: CDR1 MNHNY, CDR2 SVGAGI (reference sequence). The CDR3 length is 14 residues.

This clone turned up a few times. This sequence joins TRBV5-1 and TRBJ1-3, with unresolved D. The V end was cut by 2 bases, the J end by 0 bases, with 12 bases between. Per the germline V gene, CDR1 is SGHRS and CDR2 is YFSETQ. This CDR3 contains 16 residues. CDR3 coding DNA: TGCGCCAGCAGCTTAGGGAACTCGTTCTCTGGAAACACCATATATTTT. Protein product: CASSLGNSFSGNTIYF. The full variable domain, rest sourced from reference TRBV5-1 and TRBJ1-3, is KAGVTQTPRYLIKTRGQQVTLSCSPISGHRSVSWYQQTPGQGLQFLFEYFSETQRNKGNFPGRFSGRQFSNSRSEMNVSTLELGDSALYLCASSLGNSFSGNTIYFGEGSWLTVV.

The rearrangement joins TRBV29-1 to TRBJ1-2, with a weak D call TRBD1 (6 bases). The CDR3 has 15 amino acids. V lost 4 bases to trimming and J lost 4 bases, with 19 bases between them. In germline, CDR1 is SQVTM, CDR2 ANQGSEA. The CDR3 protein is CSVGAGGGVPYGYTF. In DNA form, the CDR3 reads TGCAGCGTTGGGGCCGGAGGGGGGGTTCCCTATGGCTACACCTTC.

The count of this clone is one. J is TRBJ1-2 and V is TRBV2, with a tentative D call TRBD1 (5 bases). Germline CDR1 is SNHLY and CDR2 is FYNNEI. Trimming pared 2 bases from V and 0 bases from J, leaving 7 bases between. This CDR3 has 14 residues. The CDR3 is CASSERGTNYGYTF. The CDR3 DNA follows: TGTGCCAGCAGTGAAAGGGGCACTAACTATGGCTACACCTTC.

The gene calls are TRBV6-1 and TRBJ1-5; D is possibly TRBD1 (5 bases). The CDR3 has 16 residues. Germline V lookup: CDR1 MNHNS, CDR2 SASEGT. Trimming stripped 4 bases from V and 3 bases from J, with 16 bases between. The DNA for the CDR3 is TGTGCCAGCAGTGGGGCAGTTAGGGGAAACAATCAGCCCCAGCATTTT. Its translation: CASSGAVRGNNQPQHF.

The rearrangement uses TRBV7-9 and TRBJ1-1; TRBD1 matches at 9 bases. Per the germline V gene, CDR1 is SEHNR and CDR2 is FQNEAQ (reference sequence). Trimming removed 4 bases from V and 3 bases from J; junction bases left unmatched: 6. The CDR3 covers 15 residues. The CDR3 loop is CASSSRNRGHTEAFF. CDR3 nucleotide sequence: TGTGCCAGCAGCTCCCGGAACAGGGGGCACACTGAAGCTTTCTTT.

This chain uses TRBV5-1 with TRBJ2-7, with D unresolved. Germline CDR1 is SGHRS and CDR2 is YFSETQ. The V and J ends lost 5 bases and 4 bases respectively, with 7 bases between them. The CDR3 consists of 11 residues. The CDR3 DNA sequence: TGCGCCAGCAGAGGAGAATACGAGCAGTACTTC. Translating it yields CASRGEYEQYF.

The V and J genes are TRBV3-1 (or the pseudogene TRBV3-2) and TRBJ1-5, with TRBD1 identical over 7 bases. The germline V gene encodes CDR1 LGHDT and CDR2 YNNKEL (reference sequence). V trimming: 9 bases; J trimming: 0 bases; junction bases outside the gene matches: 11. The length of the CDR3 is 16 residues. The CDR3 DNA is TGTGCCAGGAACGTATACAGGGGACATAGCAATCAGCCCCAGCATTTT. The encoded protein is CARNVYRGHSNQPQHF.

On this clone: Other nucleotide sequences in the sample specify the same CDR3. CDR3 sequence reads: CASSLGGAEAFF. The CDR3 DNA reads TGTGCCAGCAGTTTAGGGGGCGCGGAAGCTTTCTTT. The V call is TRBV28, the J call TRBJ1-1; D perhaps matches TRBD1 (6 bases). Trimming left V 2 bases short and J 8 bases short, with 9 bases between. The CDR3 is made up of 12 amino acids. CDR1 is MDHEN and CDR2 is SYDVKM in the germline V gene.

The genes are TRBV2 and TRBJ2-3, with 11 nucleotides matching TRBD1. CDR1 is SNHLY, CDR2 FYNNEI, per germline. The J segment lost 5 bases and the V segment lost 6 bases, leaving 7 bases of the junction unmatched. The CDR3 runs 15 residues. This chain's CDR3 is CASRGQGAWVDTQYF. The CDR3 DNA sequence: TGTGCCAGCAGAGGACAGGGGGCTTGGGTAGATACGCAGTATTTT. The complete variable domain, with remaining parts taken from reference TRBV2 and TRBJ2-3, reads EPEVTQTPSHQVTQMGQEVILRCVPISNHLYFYWYRQILGQKVEFLVSFYNNEISEKSEIFDDQFSVERPDGSNFTLKIRSTKLEDSAMYFCASRGQGAWVDTQYFGPGTRLTVL.

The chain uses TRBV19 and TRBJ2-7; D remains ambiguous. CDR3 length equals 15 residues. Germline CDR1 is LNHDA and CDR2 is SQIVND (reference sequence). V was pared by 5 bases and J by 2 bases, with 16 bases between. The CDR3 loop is CASSLSGGPAYEQYF. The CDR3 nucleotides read TGTGCCAGTAGTCTGTCCGGCGGCCCTGCCTACGAGCAGTACTTC.

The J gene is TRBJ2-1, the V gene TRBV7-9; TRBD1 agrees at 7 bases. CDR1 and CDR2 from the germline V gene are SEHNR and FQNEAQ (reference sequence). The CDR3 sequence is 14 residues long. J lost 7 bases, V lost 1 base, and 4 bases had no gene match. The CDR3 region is CASSLEGALNEQFF. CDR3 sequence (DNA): TGTGCCAGCAGCTTAGAGGGGGCGTTGAATGAGCAGTTCTTC.